This entry features one TCR beta chain sequence. The specificity of this receptor is unknown. Base qualities were left out, and no much larger clone turns up one base away. Participants in the prospective study were enrolled through a virtual design, were aged 18 to 89 years, and lived in approximately 25 United States geographic areas. Cohort assignment in the prospective study relied on participant-reported clinical history from a screening survey and a study questionnaire. Exposed participants had been in contact, within 2 weeks of entering the study, with a person who had a PCR-confirmed or clinician-diagnosed case of COVID-19. In the prospective study, mobile phlebotomists collected whole blood, serum and a nasopharyngeal or oropharyngeal swab from each participant. Over a roughly two-month period, participants in the prospective study had the option of providing additional blood draws and questionnaires. Before DNA extraction, blood samples from the prospective study were shipped at room temperature or frozen.

Measured from the cysteine to the phenylalanine, the CDR3 is 15 residues long. This entry keeps only the CDR3 DNA: 45 bases, framed from base 1. For CDR1 and CDR2, the germline V gene lists SGHNT and YENEEA. V and J lose 0 bases and 0 bases, and a span of 9 bases separates them. TCRbeta CDR3 regions were amplified from genomic DNA using the immunoSEQ Assay, a bias-controlled multiplex PCR. In the authors' own workflow: Nucleated cell counts per sample were estimated from amplification of reference gene primers within the assay. To quantify the absolute abundance of each unique TCRbeta CDR3 rearrangement, sequence reads were collapsed and filtered. For each sample, productive Simpson clonality was calculated as the square root of Simpson's diversity index across productive rearrangements. TCRdb re-hosts the immuneACCESS table, in-frame sequences only. Its copies lack some clones; in the studies checked, an unresolved V gene accounts for under half of them, and the cause for the rest is not known. D and trimming come from the DNA, and the V and J calls and clone size come from that table. This sample gives over 250,000 clones in total; about four fifths of them show up just once. The top ten constitute approximately 5% of the sample.

The data were obtained in a study of blood T cell repertoires in COVID-19 (dated by TCRdb to 2018 to 2021). Regarding the complete study: Collaborator samples came from the United States, Italy and Spain and covered acute and convalescent phases of COVID-19. HLA class I and class II types, where available, came from metadata supplied by the sample provider rather than from assay-based typing. The repertoires were released in a freely available public database meant as a resource for research on the immune response to SARS-CoV-2. Nearly every sample came with metadata listing a de-identified subject ID, COVID-19 status, age in years and sex. Subjects who had been exposed to COVID-19, were actively infected with it, or had recovered from it provided the deeply sampled blood TCRbeta repertoires that made up the dataset. The material from the prospective study consisted of cDNA or gDNA derived from T cells, B-cell-depleted T cells, or PBMCs. Samples were obtained from the ongoing ImmuneRACE study (first 160 participants) and from approximately 1,200 subjects provided by 6 global collaborators.

The investigation overall reported the following: The quantity of clinical and demographic metadata differed by source and by participant and was supplied without curation.

This clonotype was obtained from a man aged 35 to 55 who had been exposed to COVID-19. The chain is made from TRBV11-3 and TRBJ2-7; perhaps TRBD1 is the D gene, with 5 bases matching. Source material: PBMCs or T cells enriched from blood (not recorded which). The CDR3 region: CASSLDRANSYEQYF. The nucleotide sequence is TGTGCCAGCAGCTTAGACAGGGCGAACTCCTACGAGCAGTACTTC.